Here is one T cell receptor beta chain with its context. Its antigen is unknown. This sample was included in a study of a mutant IDH1 vaccine in newly diagnosed glioma. Study information: The initiation of vaccination occurred 4-6 weeks after radiotherapy alone, or with temozolomide cycles. Beforehand, treatment had been radiotherapy, temozolomide, or both; the majority received both. The treated population exhibited a male proportion of around 62%, a female proportion of about 38%, and a mean age of approximately 42 years.

Assay used: immunoSEQ multiplex PCR; TCRdb lists only in-frame clones, some missing. Among around 9,700 clones, about 91% were seen once, and the ten largest hold roughly 5.2%. The time point: week 23, last vaccination. Each vaccine dose was 300 ug of mutant IDH1 20-mer peptide, with topical imiquimod. The astrocytomas were IDH1-mutant, ATRX-negative, and WHO grade 3 or 4. This CDR3 is built from 15 residues. The germline V gene has CDR1 SGHVS and CDR2 FQNEAQ. V was cut by 3 bases and J by 4 bases, with 15 bases left in between. Sample: PBMCs, taken from a glioma patient whose treatment included an IDH1 peptide vaccine. This receptor was taken from a woman between 40 and 55 years old with glioma. Some clones in this sample may be carry-over from other donors' samples. The chain joins TRBV7-8 to TRBJ1-1; tentative D call: TRBD1 (5 bases). CDR3 residues: CASSFEYGGGTEAFF. As DNA, the CDR3 is TGTGCCAGCAGCTTCGAATATGGGGGAGGCACTGAAGCTTTCTTT.